This T cell receptor (beta chain) was profiled in a study of breast tumors, draining lymph nodes, adjacent tissues. The CDR3 loop spans 13 amino acids. The germline CDR1 and CDR2 sequences are DFQATT and SNEGSKA (reference sequence). Samples came from axillary lymph nodes draining the breast cancer. To note about this clonotype: A read error may account for a junction end that differs from germline.

MiXCR was run by TCRdb on the multiplex PCR reads, yielding one entry per CDR3 protein. This repertoire shows 190,000 or so distinct CDR3 sequences, roughly 31% found once; its top ten account for 4% to 4.5%. This TCR came from a female donor with breast cancer. Some clones in this sample may be carry-over from other donors' samples. This chain joins TRBV20-1 and TRBJ1-2, with no clear D. The sample comprised axillary lymph node tissue. The CDR3 coding sequence is TGCAGTGCGCCTAAGGAAGGGAACTATGGCTACGCCTTC. Translation: CSAPKEGNYGYAF.